These T cell receptor beta chains were read from a single sample in a study of T-cell reconstitution after alpha-beta-depleted transplantation in children. TCRdb reprocessed the PCR reads with MiXCR, giving one entry per CDR3 protein. The sample has about 610,000 distinct CDR3 sequences, 8% to 11% seen once. Sample: PBMCs from the stem cell graft donor, taken from the stem cell graft. All receptors come from a human donor who donated a stem cell graft to a child with acute myeloid leukemia. The CDR3 runs from the conserved cysteine through the conserved F or W. D genes are given only for firm matches. Size is stated for part of the rows, as once, few or many counts, or as a class when the clone is expanded.

CDR3aa,CDR3nt,j_gene,len,abundance,d_gene,v_gene
CASSLLAGGPNTQYF,TGTGCCAGCAGCTTACTGGCGGGAGGGCCAAATACGCAGTATTTT,TRBJ2-3,15,NA,TRBD2,TRBV11-1
CASSLAGTGLLYSNQPQHF,TGTGCCAGCAGCCTGGCCGGGACAGGTCTTCTGTATAGCAATCAGCCCCAGCATTTT,TRBJ1-5,19,many,TRBD1,TRBV11-3
CSARQVNTGELFF,TGCAGTGCTAGACAGGTTAACACCGGGGAGCTGTTTTTT,TRBJ2-2,13,few,NA,TRBV20-1
CASSQDIGGGQSYEQYF,TGTGCCAGCAGCCAAGATATTGGGGGGGGCCAGAGCTACGAGCAGTACTTC,TRBJ2-7,17,NA,NA,TRBV4-2
CSARDWGQSSYNSPLHF,TGCAGTGCTAGAGATTGGGGACAGAGCTCCTATAATTCACCCCTCCACTTT,TRBJ1-6,17,NA,TRBD1,TRBV20-1
CASSFLDTEAFF,TGTGCCAGCAGCTTTTTAGACACTGAAGCTTTCTTT,TRBJ1-1,12,NA,NA,TRBV5-4
CASTKTQGITVAFF,TGTGCCAGCACCAAAACACAGGGGATAACGGTAGCTTTCTTT,TRBJ1-1,14,many,TRBD1,TRBV27
CASSVGGRAYWETQYF,TGTGCCAGCAGCGTAGGAGGGAGGGCTTATTGGGAGACCCAGTACTTC,TRBJ2-5,16,NA,TRBD2,TRBV9
CASISYRGYEQYF,TGTGCCAGCATATCATATAGAGGCTACGAGCAGTACTTC,TRBJ2-7,13,NA,NA,TRBV6-2/TRBV6-3
CSVQPGLAGDGELFF,TGCAGCGTGCAACCGGGACTAGCGGGAGATGGGGAGCTGTTTTTT,TRBJ2-2,15,few,TRBD2,TRBV29-1
CASSYDPGTGRYNEQFF,TGTGCCAGCAGTTACGACCCCGGGACAGGGAGGTACAATGAGCAGTTCTTC,TRBJ2-1,17,NA,TRBD1,TRBV6-2/TRBV6-3
CSVATGGGPQYF,TGCAGCGTGGCTACCGGAGGGGGTCCGCAGTATTTT,TRBJ2-3,12,NA,NA,TRBV29-1
CASSPPETSAEQYF,TGTGCCAGCAGCCCCCCGGAAACTTCCGCCGAGCAGTACTTC,TRBJ2-7,14,NA,NA,TRBV7-9
CSSAVAGLAKDTQYF,TGCAGCTCTGCGGTAGCGGGACTAGCGAAAGATACGCAGTATTTT,TRBJ2-3,15,many,TRBD2,TRBV29-1
CAISESGELFF,TGTGCCATCAGTGAATCCGGGGAGCTGTTTTTT,TRBJ2-2,11,few,NA,TRBV10-3
CSVIPGLAGGPGTGELFF,TGCAGCGTAATCCCGGGACTAGCGGGAGGGCCGGGCACCGGGGAGCTGTTTTTT,TRBJ2-2,18,NA,TRBD2,TRBV29-1
CASRPRTSVYEQYF,TGTGCCAGCAGACCTCGGACTAGCGTCTACGAGCAGTACTTC,TRBJ2-7,14,few,TRBD2,TRBV6-1
CASTPRMAETQYF,TGTGCCAGCACCCCTCGGATGGCGGAGACCCAGTACTTC,TRBJ2-5,13,NA,NA,TRBV12-3/TRBV12-4
CASSYPPTGELFF,TGTGCCAGCAGCTACCCCCCCACCGGGGAGCTGTTTTTT,TRBJ2-2,13,many,NA,TRBV7-2
CASSYLSGDGYGYTF,TGTGCCAGCAGTTACTTGTCCGGGGACGGCTATGGCTACACCTTC,TRBJ1-2,15,few,NA,TRBV6-2/TRBV6-3
CASRLGRGDSPLHF,TGTGCCAGCAGACTGGGCAGGGGTGATTCACCCCTCCACTTT,TRBJ1-6,14,few,NA,TRBV6-1
CASSVGERYEQYF,TGTGCCAGCAGCGTTGGGGAACGATACGAGCAGTACTTC,TRBJ2-7,13,NA,NA,TRBV11-1
CSARWDPPPSPLHF,TGCAGTGCTAGGTGGGATCCTCCCCCTTCACCCCTCCACTTT,TRBJ1-6,14,once,NA,TRBV20-1
CASSPRRLKEADTQYF,TGTGCCAGCTCACCGCGAAGGCTTAAGGAGGCAGATACGCAGTATTTT,TRBJ2-3,16,once,NA,TRBV18
CASSLLWQDEQYF,TGTGCCAGCAGTTTACTTTGGCAGGACGAGCAGTACTTC,TRBJ2-7,13,NA,NA,TRBV28
CATSRTAAGEQFF,TGTGCCACCAGCAGAACAGCGGCCGGTGAGCAGTTCTTC,TRBJ2-1,13,many,NA,TRBV15
CASTGHKTDTQYF,TGCGCCAGCACAGGACATAAGACAGATACGCAGTATTTT,TRBJ2-3,13,few,NA,TRBV5-1
CASRVGVGTDTQYF,TGCGCCAGCAGAGTCGGGGTCGGCACAGATACGCAGTATTTT,TRBJ2-3,14,many,NA,TRBV5-1
CASSQGTGPHNEQFF,TGCGCCAGCAGCCAGGGGACGGGACCACACAATGAGCAGTTCTTC,TRBJ2-1,15,few,NA,TRBV4-3
CASSSKTWTGKAFF,TGTGCCAGCAGTTCGAAGACCTGGACAGGGAAGGCTTTCTTT,TRBJ1-1,14,NA,TRBD1,TRBV6-2/TRBV6-3
CASSLDVRGFNQPQHF,TGTGCCAGCAGCTTGGATGTCAGGGGTTTCAATCAGCCCCAGCATTTT,TRBJ1-5,16,NA,NA,TRBV5-5
CASRPATQGPGQPQHF,TGTGCCAGTCGCCCAGCGACACAAGGTCCTGGGCAGCCCCAGCATTTT,TRBJ1-5,16,few,NA,TRBV19
CASSTQTDTQYF,TGTGCCAGCAGCACCCAAACAGATACGCAGTATTTT,TRBJ2-3,12,many,NA,TRBV6-5
CASSLSGQGAGELFF,TGTGCCAGCAGTTTATCCGGGCAGGGGGCCGGGGAGCTGTTTTTT,TRBJ2-2,15,many,TRBD1,TRBV27
CSVRVDTEAFF,TGCAGCGTTCGGGTAGACACTGAAGCTTTCTTT,TRBJ1-1,11,few,NA,TRBV29-1
CASSQGVGLLGYEQYF,TGCGCCAGCAGCCAAGGGGTGGGGTTGCTGGGATACGAGCAGTACTTC,TRBJ2-7,16,few,NA,TRBV4-3
CASSLDPAGTQYF,TGTGCCAGCAGCTTAGACCCCGCGGGTACGCAGTATTTT,TRBJ2-3,13,few,NA,TRBV7-6
CASSDASGVSYEQYF,TGTGCCAGCAGTGACGCGTCAGGGGTGTCCTACGAGCAGTACTTC,TRBJ2-7,15,NA,NA,TRBV2
CASRYGGDTQYF,TGCGCCAGCAGATACGGTGGAGATACGCAGTATTTT,TRBJ2-3,12,NA,NA,TRBV5-1
CASSLSWGADEQFF,TGTGCCAGCAGCTTGTCCTGGGGGGCCGATGAGCAGTTCTTC,TRBJ2-1,14,few,NA,TRBV5-5
CASTAAGSYNEQFF,TGTGCCAGCACCGCGGCGGGCTCCTACAATGAGCAGTTCTTC,TRBJ2-1,14,few,NA,TRBV6-2/TRBV6-3